The next 10 T cell receptor beta chains were all read from a single sample in a study of T cells in Graves' hyperthyroidism and ophthalmopathy. Amplified TCR beta CDR3 regions came from RNA transcripts. In the first-round RT-PCR of the TCR CDR3, the HTBI primer set was used. TCRdb independently ran MiXCR on the multiplex PCR reads; one entry per CDR3 protein. Among 310,000 or so distinct CDR3 sequences listed, more than 15% were seen once. The sequencing input was blood. These receptors were obtained from a woman aged 55-70 years with Graves' ophthalmopathy.

J is TRBJ1-5 and V is TRBV5-5; D remains ambiguous. V lost 4 bases and J 1 base, leaving 18 bases between the germline ends. This CDR3 has 17 amino acids. CDR1 and CDR2 (germline): SGHKS, YYEKEE (reference sequence). The CDR3 protein is CASSLQYREWSNQPQHF. The CDR3 nucleotides are TGTGCCAGCAGCCTACAATACCGGGAGTGGAGCAATCAGCCCCAGCATTTT.

This clonotype was detected only a few times. This chain connects TRBV2 to TRBJ1-1, with D perhaps matching TRBD1 (5 bases). There are 15 residues in the CDR3. Germline CDR1 is SNHLY and CDR2 is FYNNEI. Trimming left V 8 bases short and J 0 bases short, with 16 bases between. CDR3 sequence: CASRGGSLMNTEAFF. The DNA of the CDR3 is TGTGCCAGCCGCGGGGGGTCACTCATGAACACTGAAGCTTTCTTT.

With regard to this clonotype: At one end, the junction sequence differs from germline, possibly due to a read error. The chain employs TRBV7-9 and TRBJ1-2; 7 bases match TRBD1. Germline loops: CDR1 SEHNR, CDR2 FQNEAQ (reference sequence). The CDR3 contains 14 residues. The CDR3 reads CAGSSDRSNYGYTF. In DNA, the CDR3 is TGTGCCGGCAGCTCGGACAGGAGCAACTATGGCTACACCTTC. Complete variable domain (other parts from reference TRBV7-9 and TRBJ1-2): DTGVSQNPRHKITKRGQNVTFRCDPISEHNRLYWYRQTLGQGPEFLTYFQNEAQLEKSRLLSDRFSAERPKGSFSTLEIQRTEQGDSAMYLCAGSSDRSNYGYTFGSGTRLTVV.

This clonotype was seen a handful of times. The gene calls are TRBV7-9 and TRBJ2-7, with D unclear. Looked up from germline, CDR1 is SEHNR and CDR2 is FQNEAQ (reference sequence). V lost 6 bases to trimming and J lost 3 bases, with 12 bases between them. This CDR3 contains 13 residues. This chain's CDR3 is CASSKDQIYEQYF. The CDR3 DNA is TGTGCCAGCAGTAAAGACCAGATCTACGAGCAGTACTTC.

This clonotype was detected many times. This chain joins TRBV5-1 and TRBJ2-3; D uncertain. CDR3 length equals 15 residues. With 3 bases removed from V and 0 bases from J, the gap between germline ends came to 11 bases. Germline CDR1 and CDR2: SGHRS and YFSETQ. For the CDR3, the DNA is TGCGCCAGCAGCTACTCACACCCTAGCACAGATACGCAGTATTTT. This encodes CASSYSHPSTDTQYF.

This clonotype was picked up many times. The chain uses TRBV5-1 and TRBJ2-3; 12 bases match TRBD2. This CDR3 spans 16 amino acids. Germline lookup yields CDR1 SGHRS and CDR2 YFSETQ. V shed 3 bases and J 5 bases; nucleotides not matched to a gene: 7. The chain's CDR3 is CASSSLAGGLQDTQYF. DNA for the CDR3: TGCGCCAGCAGCTCCCTAGCGGGAGGGCTTCAAGATACGCAGTATTTT.

This clonotype came up many times. The rearrangement joins TRBV20-1 to TRBJ2-7; TRBD1 is a possible D gene (6 bases). This CDR3 is built from 14 residues. Germline lookup yields CDR1 DFQATT and CDR2 SNEGSKA (reference sequence). V lost 2 bases to trimming and J lost 4 bases, with 15 bases between them. The CDR3 nucleotides are TGCAGTGCTAGAAAGGGCAGGGGTATGTACGAGCAGTACTTC. Protein product: CSARKGRGMYEQYF.

V gene TRBV4-1 combines with J gene TRBJ2-1; D call uncertain. Per germline, CDR1 MGHRA and CDR2 YSYEKL. V was cut by 1 base and J by 4 bases, with 8 bases left in between. This CDR3 comprises 14 residues. CDR3 DNA sequence: TGCGCCAGCAGCCAAGTGAACAGTTACAATGAGCAGTTCTTC. Translation gives CASSQVNSYNEQFF.

This clonotype showed up many times. This chain connects TRBV11-2 to TRBJ2-1; D is ambiguous. V was cut by 1 base and J by 6 bases, with 10 bases left in between. The CDR3 loop spans 14 amino acids. Germline CDR1 is SGHAT and CDR2 is FQNNGV. CDR3 amino acids: CASSLASAINEQFF. The CDR3, as DNA: TGTGCCAGCAGCTTAGCGTCAGCCATCAATGAGCAGTTCTTC. The whole variable domain, remainder taken from reference TRBV11-2 and TRBJ2-1, is EAGVAQSPRYKIIEKRQSVAFWCNPISGHATLYWYQQILGQGPKLLIQFQNNGVVDDSQLPKDRFSAERLKGVDSTLKIQPAKLEDSAVYLCASSLASAINEQFFGPGTRLTVL.

This chain joins TRBV7-2 and TRBJ1-6; D unresolved. Trimming took 6 bases from V and 7 from J, leaving 10 bases between them. Germline V gene lookup returns CDR1 SGHTA and CDR2 FQGNSA. The CDR3 runs to 13 residues. DNA of the CDR3: TGTGCCAGCAGTCGGATGCTCAATTCACCCCTCCACTTT. Translated, it gives CASSRMLNSPLHF.